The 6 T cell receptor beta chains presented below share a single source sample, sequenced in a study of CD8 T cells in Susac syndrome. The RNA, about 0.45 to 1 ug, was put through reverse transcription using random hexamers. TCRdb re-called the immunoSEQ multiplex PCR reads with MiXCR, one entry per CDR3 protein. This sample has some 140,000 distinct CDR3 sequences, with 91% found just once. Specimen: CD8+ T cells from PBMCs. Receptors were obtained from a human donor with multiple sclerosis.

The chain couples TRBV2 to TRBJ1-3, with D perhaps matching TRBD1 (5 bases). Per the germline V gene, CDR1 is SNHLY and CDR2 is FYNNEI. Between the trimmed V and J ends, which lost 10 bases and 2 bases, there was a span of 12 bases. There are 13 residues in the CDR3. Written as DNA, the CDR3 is TGTGCCACCCCCGGGGGGACTGGAAACACCATATATTTT. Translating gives CATPGGTGNTIYF.

This CDR3 is CASSLASLLEQFF. CDR3 nucleotide sequence: TGTGCCAGCAGCTTGGCGAGTCTTTTAGAGCAGTTCTTC. V gene TRBV5-6 combines with J gene TRBJ2-1; no clear D gene. Germline V lookup: CDR1 SGHDT, CDR2 YYEEEE. This CDR3 region has 13 residues. Trimming took off 0 bases at V and 10 bases at J, with 11 bases between the two ends. The full variable domain, in which reference TRBV5-6 and TRBJ2-1 provide the parts outside the CDR3, is DAGVTQSPTHLIKTRGQQVTLRCSPKSGHDTVSWYQQALGQGPQFIFQYYEEEERQRGNFPDRFSGHQFPNYSSELNVNALLLGDSALYLCASSLASLLEQFFGPGTRLTVL.

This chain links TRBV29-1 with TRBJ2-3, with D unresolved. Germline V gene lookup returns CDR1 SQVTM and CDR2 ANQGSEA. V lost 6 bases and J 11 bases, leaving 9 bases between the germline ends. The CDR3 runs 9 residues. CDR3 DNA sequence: TGCAGCGTCGAGGTCGGGCAGTATTTT. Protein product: CSVEVGQYF.

CDR3 in amino acids: CASSLVRRGGTEAFF. As DNA, the CDR3 is TGTGCCAGCAGCTTGGTTCGCAGGGGGGGCACTGAAGCTTTCTTT. V gene TRBV7-9 combines with J gene TRBJ1-1; TRBD1 agrees at 7 bases. Germline loops: CDR1 SEHNR, CDR2 FQNEAQ (reference sequence). Trimming at V came to 3 bases and at J to 4 bases, leaving 8 bases not matched to a gene. The CDR3 has 15 amino acids.

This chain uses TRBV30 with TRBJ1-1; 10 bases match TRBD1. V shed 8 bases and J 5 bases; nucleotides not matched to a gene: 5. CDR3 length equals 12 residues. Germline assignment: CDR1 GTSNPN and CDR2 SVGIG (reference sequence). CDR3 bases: TGTGCCGTGACAGGGGGCCGGACTGAAGCTTTCTTT. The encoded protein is CAVTGGRTEAFF.

The CDR3 loop reads CASSQEVQSYNSPLHF. For the CDR3, the DNA is TGTGCCAGCAGCCAAGAAGTCCAGTCTTATAATTCACCCCTCCACTTT. This chain joins TRBV4-2 and TRBJ1-6; D not certain. Germline V lookup: CDR1 LGHNA, CDR2 YNFKEQ. The CDR3 runs 16 residues. V was trimmed by 0 bases and J by 4 bases, leaving 10 bases between them.